A single sample gave rise to the 2 T cell receptor beta chains below, sequenced in a study of control samples from healthy donors and cancer patients. Using immunoSEQ multiplex PCR, the repertoire was profiled, and TCRdb retains in-frame clones only, with some absent. The top ten hold over 2% of the sample, which has 160,000 or so clones, more than 85% seen once. Sequenced material: blood. All receptors derive from a man aged 45-60 years in good health.

The gene calls are TRBV5-1 and TRBJ1-1; 8 positions agree with TRBD1. This CDR3 has 17 residues. Trimming at V came to 4 bases and at J to 1 base, leaving 12 bases not matched to a gene. CDR1 and CDR2 from the germline V gene are SGHRS and YFSETQ. The CDR3 loop reads CASSLNPGQAPNTEAFF. As DNA, the CDR3 is TGCGCCAGCAGCCTAAACCCGGGACAGGCTCCGAACACTGAAGCTTTCTTT.

V gene TRBV5-1 combines with J gene TRBJ2-7; TRBD1 might be the D (6 bases). The CDR3 spans 15 residues. Trimming took 0 bases from V and 1 from J, leaving 11 bases between them. The V gene's germline CDR1 is SGHRS and CDR2 YFSETQ. The CDR3 DNA follows: TGCGCCAGCAGCTTGGTTGGGGGCGAATCCTACGAGCAGTACTTC. Its protein is CASSLVGGESYEQYF. Full variable domain (outside the CDR3, taken from reference TRBV5-1 and TRBJ2-7): KAGVTQTPRYLIKTRGQQVTLSCSPISGHRSVSWYQQTPGQGLQFLFEYFSETQRNKGNFPGRFSGRQFSNSRSEMNVSTLELGDSALYLCASSLVGGESYEQYFGPGTRLTVT.